Following are 14 T cell receptor beta chains from one sample sequenced in a study of neurological immune-mediated disorders. TCRdb called the 5' RACE reads again in MiXCR, with one record for every CDR3 protein. The sample consists of over 35,000 distinct CDR3 sequences, about 2.3% of them appearing once. The sample consisted of PBMCs. These TCRs come from a man aged 50-59 years with multiple sclerosis.

At least ten counts were recorded for this clonotype. The gene calls are TRBV15 and TRBJ1-5, with a tentative D call TRBD1 (5 bases). The CDR3 is made up of 14 amino acids. Trimming took off 9 bases at V and 4 bases at J, with 16 bases between the two ends. The germline CDR1 and CDR2 sequences are LNHNV and YYDKDF (reference sequence). For the CDR3, the DNA is TGTGCCACGGCCTGGGGGGGAGAAAATCAGCCCCAGCATTTT. Translation: CATAWGGENQPQHF.

This clonotype was counted many times. The chain is built from TRBV5-1 and TRBJ2-3; D is unresolved. The CDR3 length is 15 residues. The V gene lost 0 bases and the J gene lost 0 bases, with 8 bases spanning the gap. CDR1 is SGHRS and CDR2 is YFSETQ in the germline V gene. Here the CDR3 DNA reads TGCGCCAGCAGCTTGGGCTCGAAAAGCACAGATACGCAGTATTTT. It specifies CASSLGSKSTDTQYF.

This clonotype was picked up many times. The J gene is TRBJ2-5, the V gene TRBV5-1; weak D call: TRBD1 (6 bases). V was shortened by 0 bases and J by 1 base, with 10 bases between the two germline ends. This CDR3 has 15 amino acids. The germline CDR1 and CDR2 sequences are SGHRS and YFSETQ. CDR3 coding DNA: TGCGCCAGCAGCTTGGTTGCGGACAGCCAAGAGACCCAGTACTTC. It specifies CASSLVADSQETQYF.

This clonotype was counted at least ten times. The chain links TRBV5-5 to TRBJ2-2; D call uncertain. Germline-derived CDR1 and CDR2 are SGHKS and YYEKEE (reference sequence). V lost 4 bases to trimming and J lost 0 bases, with 13 bases between them. The CDR3 has 16 amino acids. This CDR3 is CASSTHTNPNTGELFF. The CDR3 bases are TGTGCCAGCAGCACTCACACAAATCCGAACACCGGGGAGCTGTTTTTT.

This clonotype was found many times. The J gene is TRBJ2-2, the V gene TRBV6-2 or TRBV6-3; no firm D call. Germline-derived CDR1 and CDR2 are MNHEY and SVGEGT. The CDR3 runs 14 residues. Trimming pared 2 bases from V and 1 base from J, leaving 5 bases between. The CDR3 spells CASSYRENTGELFF. CDR3 nucleotides: TGTGCCAGCAGTTACAGGGAGAACACCGGGGAGCTGTTTTTT.

This clonotype came up a few times. A much larger clone lies one base from this, so it may be a read error. CDR3 amino acids: CASSQDGLGSSGAKVLTF. The CDR3 region has the DNA TGCGCCAGCAGCCAAGATGGACTTGGATCCTCTGGGGCCAAAGTCCTGACTTTC. The chain couples TRBV4-3 to TRBJ2-6; D may correspond to TRBD1 or TRBD2 (5 bases each). Germline CDR1 LGHNA, CDR2 YSLEER. There are 18 residues in the CDR3.

This clonotype was recorded many times. This chain connects TRBV29-1 to TRBJ2-3; D ambiguous. Germline V lookup: CDR1 SQVTM, CDR2 ANQGSEA. CDR3 size: 14 residues. For the CDR3, the DNA is TGCAGTTCTCCGGGCAGCTTAGGCACAGATACGCAGTATTTT. It encodes CSSPGSLGTDTQYF.

This clonotype was seen many times. The rearrangement links TRBV5-1 to TRBJ1-1; weak D call: TRBD1 (6 bases). The V end lost 3 bases, the J end lost 2 bases, and 14 bases lay between the germline ends. Germline loops: CDR1 SGHRS, CDR2 YFSETQ. This CDR3 spans 15 amino acids. The CDR3: CASSWRGGGNTEAFF. The CDR3 DNA reads TGCGCCAGCAGCTGGCGCGGGGGGGGCAACACTGAAGCTTTCTTT.

In its sample, this clonotype was seen many times. The V call is TRBV4-1, the J call TRBJ1-1, with no clear D. Germline loops: CDR1 MGHRA, CDR2 YSYEKL. The V end lost 0 bases, the J end lost 1 base, and 12 bases lay between the germline ends. The CDR3 consists of 16 residues. The CDR3: CASSQDWTGENTEAFF. The CDR3 DNA reads TGCGCCAGCAGCCAAGACTGGACGGGAGAGAACACTGAAGCTTTCTTT.

This clonotype was seen repeatedly, ten times or more. This CDR3 reads CASSLVRAETQYF. The CDR3 DNA is TGCGCCAGCAGCTTGGTTCGGGCAGAGACCCAGTACTTC. The chain couples TRBV5-1 to TRBJ2-5; D is uncertain. Germline CDR1 is SGHRS and CDR2 is YFSETQ. With 0 bases removed from V and 4 bases from J, the gap between germline ends came to 7 bases. The CDR3 totals 13 residues.

Points on this clonotype: Since a much larger clone is just one base distant, this may be a read error. The CDR3 loop reads CSSSLEATLNTEAFF. The CDR3 bases are TGCTCCAGCAGCTTGGAGGCCACCTTGAACACTGAAGCTTTCTTT. The chain carries TRBV5-1 and TRBJ1-1; no definite D call. This CDR3 is built from 15 residues. Germline CDR1 SGHRS, CDR2 YFSETQ.

In this sample, this clonotype turned up many times. This chain links TRBV7-6 with TRBJ2-7, with 7 bases aligning to TRBD1. Per germline, CDR1 SGHVS and CDR2 FNYEAQ. This CDR3 spans 11 amino acids. V shed 4 bases, J shed 11 bases, and the junction held 5 bases outside the gene matches. The DNA for the CDR3 is TGTGCCAGCAGCTACGACAGGGAAAAGTACTTC. It yields the protein CASSYDREKYF.

This clonotype was picked up many times. A read error may account for a junction end that differs from germline. This sequence joins TRBV7-2 and TRBJ1-6; weak D call: TRBD1 (6 bases). Germline V gene lookup returns CDR1 SGHTA and CDR2 FQGNSA. The CDR3 consists of 14 residues. CDR3 DNA: TGTGCCAGCAGCTTAGCGGGGGCACAGGCACCCCTCAACTTT. This encodes CASSLAGAQAPLNF.

This clonotype was observed many times. This sequence joins TRBV9 and TRBJ2-3; 8 bases match TRBD2. This CDR3 comprises 13 residues. CDR1 is SGDLS, CDR2 YYNGEE, per germline. V lost 5 bases to trimming and J lost 5 bases; unmatched junction nucleotides: 4. This CDR3 is CASSIGGGDTQYF. The CDR3 coding sequence is TGTGCCAGCAGTATCGGGGGGGGAGATACGCAGTATTTT.